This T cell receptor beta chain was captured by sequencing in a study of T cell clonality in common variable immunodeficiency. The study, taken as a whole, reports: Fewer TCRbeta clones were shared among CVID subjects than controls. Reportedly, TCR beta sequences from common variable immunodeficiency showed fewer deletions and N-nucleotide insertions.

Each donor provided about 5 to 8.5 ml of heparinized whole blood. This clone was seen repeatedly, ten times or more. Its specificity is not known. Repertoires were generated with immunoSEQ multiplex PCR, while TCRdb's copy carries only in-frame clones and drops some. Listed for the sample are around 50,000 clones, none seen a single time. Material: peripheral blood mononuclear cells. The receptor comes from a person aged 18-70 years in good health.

CDR3 DNA (partial): TGCAGCGTTACCCGGGGGGAAAGGGGGGAG. It translates to CSVTRGERGE. The CDR3, in full, reads CSVTRGERGELFF. The chain carries TRBV29-1 and TRBJ2-2, with 7 nucleotides matching TRBD2. With the read ending 3 residues before the CDR3 end, the germline J gene is used to fill in that end. Trimming took 5 bases from V and 8 from J; bases not matched to a gene: 8. Germline CDR1 is SQVTM and CDR2 is ANQGSEA. The length of the CDR3 is 13 residues.